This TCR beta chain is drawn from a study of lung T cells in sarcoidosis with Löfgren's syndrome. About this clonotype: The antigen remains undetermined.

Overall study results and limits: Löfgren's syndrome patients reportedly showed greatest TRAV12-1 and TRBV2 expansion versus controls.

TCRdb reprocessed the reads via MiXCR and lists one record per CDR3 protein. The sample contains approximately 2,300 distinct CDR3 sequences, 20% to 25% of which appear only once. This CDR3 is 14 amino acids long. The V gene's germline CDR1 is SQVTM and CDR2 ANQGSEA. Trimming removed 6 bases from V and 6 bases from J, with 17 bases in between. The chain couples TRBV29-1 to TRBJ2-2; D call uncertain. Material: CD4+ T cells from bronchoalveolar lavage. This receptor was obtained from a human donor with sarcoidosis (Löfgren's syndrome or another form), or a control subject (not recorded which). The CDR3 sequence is CSVDGRANAGELFF. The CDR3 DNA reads TGCAGCGTGGACGGTAGGGCAAACGCCGGGGAGCTGTTTTTT.